This T cell receptor (beta chain) comes out of a study of blood T cell repertoires in COVID-19. The CDR3 runs to 17 residues. CDR1 LGHNA and CDR2 YNFKEQ come from the germline V gene. V lost 4 bases and J lost 0, with 16 bases in between. The data were produced by immunoSEQ multiplex PCR, yet TCRdb's version contains in-frame clones alone and is incomplete. Of more than 300,000 clones listed, 92% were seen once; the top ten hold around 20%. This clone was seen once. The specimen sequenced was PBMCs or T cells enriched from blood (not recorded which). This chain links TRBV4-2 with TRBJ2-1; D is uncertain. The TCR comes from a woman in her thirties who had recovered from COVID-19. The CDR3 sequence is CASSPYDLDSSYNEQFF. The CDR3 DNA reads TGTGCCAGCAGCCCCTACGACCTAGATAGCTCCTACAATGAGCAGTTCTTC.